These 25 T cell receptor beta chains share one sample of origin, sequenced in a study of blood T cell repertoires in COVID-19. Clones were sequenced by immunoSEQ multiplex PCR, and TCRdb holds only the in-frame ones, with some missing. The table lists about 250,000 clones, around 86% of them singletons. The sequenced material came from peripheral blood. The receptor source for this set is a woman aged 40-49 years who had recovered from COVID-19.

This chain uses TRBV5-6 with TRBJ2-3; 10 nucleotides agree with TRBD2. This CDR3 has 17 residues. Germline V CDR1 and CDR2: SGHDT, YYEEEE. With 0 bases clipped from V and 4 bases from J, the junction kept 8 bases outside the gene matches. The CDR3 DNA reads TGTGCCAGCAGCTTGGCCGCGGCTAGCGGGAGCTCAGATACGCAGTATTTT. Its translation is CASSLAAASGSSDTQYF.

This CDR3 is CASSKSQETQYF. CDR3 DNA: TGTGCCAGTAGCAAATCACAAGAGACCCAGTACTTC. The chain carries TRBV19 and TRBJ2-5; D is undetermined. The germline V gene encodes CDR1 LNHDA and CDR2 SQIVND (reference sequence). Deletions cut 6 bases from V and 2 bases from J, with 7 bases between. CDR3 length: 12 residues.

V usage is TRBV7-2 and J usage is TRBJ2-1; 8 bases agree with TRBD2. V was clipped by 5 bases and J by 4 bases; unmatched bases: 7. Germline CDR1 is SGHTA and CDR2 is FQGNSA. The length of the CDR3 is 15 residues. CDR3 protein: CASSQGLAEYNEQFF. CDR3 sequence (DNA): TGTGCCAGCAGCCAAGGACTAGCTGAGTACAATGAGCAGTTCTTC. The full variable domain, its missing parts supplied by reference TRBV7-2 and TRBJ2-1, is GAGVSQSPSNKVTEKGKDVELRCDPISGHTALYWYRQSLGQGLEFLIYFQGNSAPDKSGLPSDRFSAERTGGSVSTLTIQRTQQEDSAVYLCASSQGLAEYNEQFFGPGTRLTVL.

This CDR3 is CASSGGTGPYEQYF. CDR3 DNA sequence: TGTGCCAGTAGCGGCGGGACAGGACCCTACGAGCAGTACTTC. The chain recombines TRBV19 with TRBJ2-7, with 8 bases aligning to TRBD1. Germline loops: CDR1 LNHDA, CDR2 SQIVND (reference sequence). V lost 6 bases and J lost 2; bases outside the gene matches: 6. The CDR3 is made up of 14 amino acids.

The rearrangement joins TRBV5-1 to TRBJ2-3, with 7 bases matching TRBD2. Trimming at V came to 4 bases and at J to 2 bases, leaving 4 bases not matched to a gene. The CDR3 sequence is 14 residues long. CDR1 SGHRS and CDR2 YFSETQ come from the germline V gene. The CDR3 spells CASSEGTTTDTQYF. CDR3 bases: TGCGCCAGCAGCGAGGGGACTACCACAGATACGCAGTATTTT.

The chain combines TRBV28 with TRBJ2-5, with D unclear. The CDR3 consists of 17 residues. Germline V CDR1 and CDR2: MDHEN, SYDVKM. V was trimmed by 2 bases and J by 2 bases, leaving 18 bases between them. The CDR3 loop is CASSLGTVALGQETQYF. The DNA of the CDR3 is TGTGCCAGCAGTTTAGGAACGGTAGCACTCGGACAAGAGACCCAGTACTTC.

The gene calls are TRBV5-4 and TRBJ2-1; 7 positions agree with TRBD2. This CDR3 region has 13 residues. V lost 0 bases and J lost 8; bases outside the gene matches: 2. The V gene's germline CDR1 is SGHNT and CDR2 YYREEE (reference sequence). CDR3 bases: TGTGCCAGCAGCTTGGCAGGGAGGGATGAGCAGTTCTTC. Protein product: CASSLAGRDEQFF.

The rearrangement joins TRBV7-2 to TRBJ2-7; D gene uncertain. Trimming removed 1 base at V and 4 bases at J, with 8 bases between. Per germline, CDR1 SGHTA and CDR2 FQGNSA. The CDR3 runs 13 residues. In DNA form, the CDR3 reads TGTGCCAGCAGCTTAGGCGAGGTTTACGAGCAGTACTTC. Protein: CASSLGEVYEQYF. Full variable domain (rest looked up from reference TRBV7-2 and TRBJ2-7): GAGVSQSPSNKVTEKGKDVELRCDPISGHTALYWYRQSLGQGLEFLIYFQGNSAPDKSGLPSDRFSAERTGGSVSTLTIQRTQQEDSAVYLCASSLGEVYEQYFGPGTRLTVT.

The rearrangement uses TRBV5-1 and TRBJ2-3, with 9 bases fitting TRBD2. Germline V lookup: CDR1 SGHRS, CDR2 YFSETQ. The CDR3 contains 16 residues. The junction had 7 bases not matched to a gene; V was cut back by 0 bases and J by 5 bases. CDR3 protein: CASSLGSVAGEDTQYF. The DNA for the CDR3 is TGCGCCAGCAGCTTGGGGTCGGTAGCGGGAGAAGATACGCAGTATTTT.

J is TRBJ2-3 and V is TRBV25-1; 8 bases agree with TRBD2. Germline V gene data show CDR1 as MGHDK and CDR2 as SYGVNS. The trim removed 2 bases at V and 0 bases at J, leaving 4 bases unmatched. The CDR3 loop spans 16 amino acids. CDR3 protein: CASSEETSGSTDTQYF. The CDR3, as DNA: TGTGCCAGCAGTGAAGAAACTAGCGGTAGCACAGATACGCAGTATTTT. The complete variable domain, with remaining parts taken from reference TRBV25-1 and TRBJ2-3, reads EADIYQTPRYLVIGTGKKITLECSQTMGHDKMYWYQQDPGMELHLIHYSYGVNSTEKGDLSSESTVSRIRTEHFPLTLESARPSHTSQYLCASSEETSGSTDTQYFGPGTRLTVL.

This clone has just one count. The chain has TRBV6-1 and TRBJ1-1, with a possible D match to TRBD1 (5 bases). The germline gives CDR1 MNHNS, CDR2 SASEGT. Deletions cut 3 bases from V and 2 bases from J, with 10 bases between. The CDR3 runs 14 residues. In nucleotides, the CDR3 is TGTGCCAGCAGTGATCTTGGGACTAACACTGAAGCTTTCTTT. This sequence encodes CASSDLGTNTEAFF.

This chain uses TRBV28 with TRBJ1-5; D uncertain. This CDR3 comprises 15 residues. Germline lookup yields CDR1 MDHEN and CDR2 SYDVKM. Trimming pared 2 bases from V and 7 bases from J, leaving 15 bases between. CDR3 bases: TGTGCCAGCAGTTTACCTGACGCGACCGGGCAGCCCCAGCATTTT. It codes for CASSLPDATGQPQHF.

This clone appeared a single time. The chain employs TRBV24-1 and TRBJ1-2, with 8 bases that match TRBD1. CDR1 is KGHDR and CDR2 is SFDVKD in the germline V gene. J was trimmed by 4 bases and V by 4 bases; bases with no gene match: 4. The CDR3 loop spans 14 amino acids. The CDR3 nucleotides read TGTGCCACCAGTGACACTGACAGGGGCTATGGCTACACCTTC. Translated: CATSDTDRGYGYTF.

The rearrangement uses TRBV24-1 and TRBJ2-6; TRBD1 agrees at 7 bases. Trimming cost V 2 bases and J 4 bases; bases outside gene matches: 4. The CDR3 spans 16 residues. Germline lookup yields CDR1 KGHDR and CDR2 SFDVKD. CDR3 amino acids: CATSDSDRAGANVLTF. CDR3 DNA sequence: TGTGCCACCAGTGATTCAGACAGGGCCGGGGCCAACGTCCTGACTTTC.

In DNA form, the CDR3 reads TGTGCCAGCTCAACCCGGACACAACCGCGCCAGCCCCAGCATTTT. Translating gives CASSTRTQPRQPQHF. The chain combines TRBV28 with TRBJ1-5; D might be TRBD1 (5 bases). The V end lost 8 bases, the J end lost 7 bases, and 21 bases lay between the germline ends. This CDR3 is built from 15 residues. Germline CDR1 reads MDHEN; CDR2 reads SYDVKM.

In nucleotides, the CDR3 is TGTGCCAGCAGCGTAGGCGGGACTAGCGGGAGTTGGGAGACCCAGTACTTC. Translating gives CASSVGGTSGSWETQYF. V usage is TRBV9 and J usage is TRBJ2-5; 14 bases are shared with TRBD2. Trimming at V came to 0 bases and at J to 5 bases, leaving 6 bases not matched to a gene. Germline V CDR1 and CDR2: SGDLS, YYNGEE. The CDR3 sequence is 17 residues long. Together with reference TRBV9 and TRBJ2-5, the CDR3 gives the full variable domain: DSGVTQTPKHLITATGQRVTLRCSPRSGDLSVYWYQQSLDQGLQFLIQYYNGEERAKGNILERFSAQQFPDLHSELNLSSLELGDSALYFCASSVGGTSGSWETQYFGPGTRLLVL.

The chain links TRBV5-4 to TRBJ2-7, with D possibly matching TRBD2 (5 bases). Germline assignment: CDR1 SGHNT and CDR2 YYREEE (reference sequence). V shed 2 bases and J shed 1 base, with 7 bases lying between them. This CDR3 comprises 13 residues. The DNA for the CDR3 is TGTGCCAGCAGCTTTGGAGGATCCTACGAGCAGTACTTC. Translating it yields CASSFGGSYEQYF.

V gene TRBV5-6 combines with J gene TRBJ2-2, with TRBD2 as a possible D gene (6 bases). V lost 3 bases and J lost 6, with 15 bases in between. This CDR3 is built from 15 residues. The germline V gene has CDR1 SGHDT and CDR2 YYEEEE. The CDR3 is CASSSRGSGAGELFF. The CDR3 bases are TGTGCCAGCAGCTCCCGGGGGAGTGGGGCCGGGGAGCTGTTTTTT.

The rearrangement links TRBV5-5 to TRBJ2-6, with 10 bases aligning to TRBD1. J gave up 1 base and V 6 bases, and 7 bases lay outside the gene matches. CDR1 is SGHKS and CDR2 is YYEKEE in the germline V gene (reference sequence). The CDR3 has 17 residues. As DNA, the CDR3 is TGTGCCAGCACCAGACAGGGGGCGTCGTCTGGGGCCAACGTCCTGACTTTC. The encoded protein is CASTRQGASSGANVLTF.

CDR3 in DNA: TGTGCCAGCAGCTTAGCGCAAAGGGGGAGCAATCAGCCCCAGCATTTT. Protein sequence: CASSLAQRGSNQPQHF. The chain has TRBV7-2 and TRBJ1-5, with D possibly matching TRBD1 (6 bases). This CDR3 is built from 16 residues. Trimming pared 0 bases from V and 1 base from J, leaving 10 bases between. Germline-derived CDR1 and CDR2 are SGHTA and FQGNSA.

The rearrangement links TRBV30 to TRBJ2-3; the match to TRBD2 covers 7 bases. The CDR3 is made up of 16 amino acids. The V gene end was trimmed by 2 bases and the J gene end by 2 bases; junction bases not matched to a gene: 10. Germline-derived CDR1 and CDR2 are GTSNPN and SVGIG (reference sequence). CDR3 sequence: CAWSRLGRGNTDTQYF. In nucleotides, the CDR3 is TGTGCCTGGAGTAGGTTGGGGCGGGGGAACACAGATACGCAGTATTTT.

This clone came up once. V is TRBV19 and J is TRBJ2-1, with 10 bases identical to TRBD2. The CDR3 has 18 residues. After removal of 3 bases from V and 8 bases from J, the junction contained 16 bases not matched to a gene. Germline CDR1 is LNHDA and CDR2 is SQIVND (reference sequence). The CDR3 DNA is TGTGCCAGTAGTATCAGAGGGACTAGCGCCTTTGTGTTGGATGAGCAGTTCTTC. Protein product: CASSIRGTSAFVLDEQFF.

This chain connects TRBV11-3 to TRBJ1-2; no clear D gene. V was shortened by 5 bases and J by 1 base, with 5 bases between the two germline ends. The CDR3 has 12 amino acids. CDR1 and CDR2 from the germline V gene are SGHNT and YENEEA. CDR3 in DNA: TGTGCCAGCAGCGTAAATAACTATGGCTACACCTTC. Its translation is CASSVNNYGYTF.

This chain uses TRBV3-1 (or the pseudogene TRBV3-2) with TRBJ1-6; 7 nucleotides align to TRBD1. Looked up from germline, CDR1 is LGHDT and CDR2 is YNNKEL (reference sequence). The length of the CDR3 is 19 residues. V gave up 0 bases and J gave up 5 bases; unmatched junction bases: 13. For the CDR3, the DNA is TGTGCCAGCAGCCAAGATTTCGGGTCGGACAGGACAAATAATTCACCCCTCCACTTT. It translates to CASSQDFGSDRTNNSPLHF.

Comments on this clone: Germline and junction disagree at one end, which may indicate a read error. The rearrangement uses TRBV29-1 and TRBJ2-3; 7 nucleotides line up with TRBD2. The CDR3 is 14 amino acids. Germline loops: CDR1 SQVTM, CDR2 ANQGSEA. For the CDR3, the DNA is TGCAGCGTGGAAGCGGGAAGGGGCACAGATACGCAGTATTTT. It translates to CSVEAGRGTDTQYF.